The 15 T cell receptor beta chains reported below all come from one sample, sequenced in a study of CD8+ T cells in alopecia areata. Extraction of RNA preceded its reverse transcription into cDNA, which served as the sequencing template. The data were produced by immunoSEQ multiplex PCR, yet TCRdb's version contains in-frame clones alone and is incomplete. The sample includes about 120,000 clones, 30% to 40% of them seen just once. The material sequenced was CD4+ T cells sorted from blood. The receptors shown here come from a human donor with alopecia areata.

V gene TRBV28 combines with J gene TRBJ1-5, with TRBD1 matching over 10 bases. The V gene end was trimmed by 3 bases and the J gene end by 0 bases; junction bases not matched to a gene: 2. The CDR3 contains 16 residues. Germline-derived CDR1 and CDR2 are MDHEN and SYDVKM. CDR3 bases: TGTGCCAGCAGTTTCAGACAGGGGGCTAGCAATCAGCCCCAGCATTTT. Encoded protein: CASSFRQGASNQPQHF. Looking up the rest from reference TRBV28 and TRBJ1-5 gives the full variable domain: DVKVTQSSRYLVKRTGEKVFLECVQDMDHENMFWYRQDPGLGLRLIYFSYDVKMKEKGDIPEGYSVSREKKERFSLILESASTNQTSMYLCASSFRQGASNQPQHFGDGTRLSIL.

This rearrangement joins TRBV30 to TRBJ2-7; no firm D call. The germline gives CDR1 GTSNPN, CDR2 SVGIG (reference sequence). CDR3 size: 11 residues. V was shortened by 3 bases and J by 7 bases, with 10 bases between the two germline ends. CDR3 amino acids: CAWSFRWEQYF. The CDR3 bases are TGTGCCTGGAGCTTCCGCTGGGAGCAGTACTTC.

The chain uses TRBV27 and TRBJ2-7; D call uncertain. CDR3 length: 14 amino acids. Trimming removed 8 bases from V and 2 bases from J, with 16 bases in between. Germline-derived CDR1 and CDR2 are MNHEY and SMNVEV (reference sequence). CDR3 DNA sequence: TGTGCCAGCCGACTCGGCCTCGTGGCCTACGAGCAGTACTTC. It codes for CASRLGLVAYEQYF.

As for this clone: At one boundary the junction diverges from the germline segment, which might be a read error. The CDR3 region has the DNA TGCAGTGCTAGAGACGACCGACCAATCTTC. It translates to CSARDDRPIF. The chain is built from TRBV20-1 and TRBJ2-1; no reliable D call. The CDR3 is 10 amino acids. In germline, CDR1 is DFQATT, CDR2 SNEGSKA (reference sequence).

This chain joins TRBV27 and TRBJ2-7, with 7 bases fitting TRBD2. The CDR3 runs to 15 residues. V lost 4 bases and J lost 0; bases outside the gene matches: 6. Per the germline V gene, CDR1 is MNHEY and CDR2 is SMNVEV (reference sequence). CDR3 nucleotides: TGTGCCAGCAGTTCCCGCGGCGGGAGCTCCTACGAGCAGTACTTC. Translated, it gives CASSSRGGSSYEQYF.

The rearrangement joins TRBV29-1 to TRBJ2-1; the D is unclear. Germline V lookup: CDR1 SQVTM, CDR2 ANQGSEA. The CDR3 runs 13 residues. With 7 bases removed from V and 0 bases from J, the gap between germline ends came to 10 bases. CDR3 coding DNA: TGCAGCGGGATAAGTAGCTCCTACAATGAGCAGTTCTTC. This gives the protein CSGISSSYNEQFF.

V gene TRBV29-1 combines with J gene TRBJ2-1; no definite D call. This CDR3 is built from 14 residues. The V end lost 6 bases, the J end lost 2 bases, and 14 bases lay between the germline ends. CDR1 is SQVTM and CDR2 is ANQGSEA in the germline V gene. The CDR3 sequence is CSVRQVGTYNEQFF. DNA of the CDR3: TGCAGCGTGCGGCAGGTGGGCACCTACAATGAGCAGTTCTTC.

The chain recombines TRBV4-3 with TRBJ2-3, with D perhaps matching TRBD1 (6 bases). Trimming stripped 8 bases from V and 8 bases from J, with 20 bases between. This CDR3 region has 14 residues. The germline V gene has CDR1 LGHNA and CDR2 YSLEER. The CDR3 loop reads CASGSNRVMGTQYF. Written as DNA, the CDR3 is TGCGCCAGCGGTTCGAACAGGGTAATGGGTACGCAGTATTTT.

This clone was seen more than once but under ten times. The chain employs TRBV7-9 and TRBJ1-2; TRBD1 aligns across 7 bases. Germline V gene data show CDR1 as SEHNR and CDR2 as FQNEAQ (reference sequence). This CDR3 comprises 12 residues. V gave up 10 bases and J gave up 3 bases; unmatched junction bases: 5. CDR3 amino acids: CAITGVYYGYTF. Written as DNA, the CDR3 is TGTGCCATTACAGGGGTTTACTATGGCTACACCTTC.

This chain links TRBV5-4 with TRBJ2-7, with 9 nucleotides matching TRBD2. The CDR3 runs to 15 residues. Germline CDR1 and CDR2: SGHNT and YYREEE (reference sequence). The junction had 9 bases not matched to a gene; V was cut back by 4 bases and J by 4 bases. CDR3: CASSPRGSGGYEQYF. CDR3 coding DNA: TGTGCCAGCAGCCCGCGCGGTAGCGGGGGATACGAGCAGTACTTC.

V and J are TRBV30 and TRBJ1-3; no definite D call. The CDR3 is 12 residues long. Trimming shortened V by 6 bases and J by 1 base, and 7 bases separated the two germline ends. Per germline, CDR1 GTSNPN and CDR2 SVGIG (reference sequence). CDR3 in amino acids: CACTSSGNTIYF. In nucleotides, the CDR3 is TGTGCCTGCACCAGTTCTGGAAACACCATATATTTT.

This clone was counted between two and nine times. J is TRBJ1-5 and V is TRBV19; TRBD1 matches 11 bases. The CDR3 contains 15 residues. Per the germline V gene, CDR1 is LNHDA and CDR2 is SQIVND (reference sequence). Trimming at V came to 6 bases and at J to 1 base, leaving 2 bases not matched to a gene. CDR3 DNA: TGTGCCAGTAGCCGGGACAGGGGGAGCAATCAGCCCCAGCATTTT. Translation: CASSRDRGSNQPQHF.

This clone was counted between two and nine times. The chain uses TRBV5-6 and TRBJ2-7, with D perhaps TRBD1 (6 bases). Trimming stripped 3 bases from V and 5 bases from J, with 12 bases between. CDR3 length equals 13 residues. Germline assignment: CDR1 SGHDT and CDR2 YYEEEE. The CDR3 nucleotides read TGTGCCAGCAGCTCTCAGGGGAATCACGAGCAGTACTTC. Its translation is CASSSQGNHEQYF.

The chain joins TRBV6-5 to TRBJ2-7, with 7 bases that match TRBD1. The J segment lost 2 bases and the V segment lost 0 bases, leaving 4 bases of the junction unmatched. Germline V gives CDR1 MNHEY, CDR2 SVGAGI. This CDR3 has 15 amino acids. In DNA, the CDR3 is TGTGCCAGCAGTTACTCGGGGCAGGGGGCCTACGAGCAGTACTTC. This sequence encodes CASSYSGQGAYEQYF.

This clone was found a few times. The CDR3 coding sequence is TGCGCCAGCAGCCAACGGTCTGGTACGCAGTATTTT. This translates into CASSQRSGTQYF. The chain joins TRBV4-3 to TRBJ2-3, with D unresolved. The CDR3 loop spans 12 amino acids. Germline V CDR1 and CDR2: LGHNA, YSLEER. Trimming took 2 bases from V and 8 from J, leaving 8 bases between them.